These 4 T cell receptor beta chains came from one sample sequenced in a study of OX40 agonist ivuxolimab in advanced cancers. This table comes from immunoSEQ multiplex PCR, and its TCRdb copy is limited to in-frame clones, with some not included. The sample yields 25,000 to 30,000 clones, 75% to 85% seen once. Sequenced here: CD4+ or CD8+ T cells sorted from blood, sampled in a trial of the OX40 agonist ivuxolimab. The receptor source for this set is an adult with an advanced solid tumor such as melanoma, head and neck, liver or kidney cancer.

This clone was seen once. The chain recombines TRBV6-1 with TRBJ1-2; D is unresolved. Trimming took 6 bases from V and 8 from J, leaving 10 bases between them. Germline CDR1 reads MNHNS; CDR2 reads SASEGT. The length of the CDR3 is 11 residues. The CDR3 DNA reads TGTGCCAGCAGGAGGAGGGAGGGCTACACCTTC. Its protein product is CASRRREGYTF.

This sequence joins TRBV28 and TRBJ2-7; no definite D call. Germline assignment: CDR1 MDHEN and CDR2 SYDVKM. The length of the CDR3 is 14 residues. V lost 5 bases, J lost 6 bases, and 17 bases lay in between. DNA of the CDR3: TGTGCCAGCAGTCTTGCTCTCCCCAATACCGAGCAGTACTTC. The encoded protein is CASSLALPNTEQYF.

The CDR3 region has the DNA TGTGCCGCAGGGGCGAACTACGGGACGGAGCAGTACTTC. Protein sequence: CAAGANYGTEQYF. V is TRBV4-2 and J is TRBJ2-7; a weak D match, TRBD1 (6 bases). V shed 11 bases and J shed 7 bases, with 21 bases lying between them. The CDR3 extends over 13 amino acids. The germline V gene has CDR1 LGHNA and CDR2 YNFKEQ.

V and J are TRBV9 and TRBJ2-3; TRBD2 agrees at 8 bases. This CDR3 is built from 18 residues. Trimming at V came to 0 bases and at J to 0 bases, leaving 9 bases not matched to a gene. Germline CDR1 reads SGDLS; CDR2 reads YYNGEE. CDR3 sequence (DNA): TGTGCCAGCAGCGTAGAACCCTCAACTAGCGGCAGCACAGATACGCAGTATTTT. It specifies CASSVEPSTSGSTDTQYF.